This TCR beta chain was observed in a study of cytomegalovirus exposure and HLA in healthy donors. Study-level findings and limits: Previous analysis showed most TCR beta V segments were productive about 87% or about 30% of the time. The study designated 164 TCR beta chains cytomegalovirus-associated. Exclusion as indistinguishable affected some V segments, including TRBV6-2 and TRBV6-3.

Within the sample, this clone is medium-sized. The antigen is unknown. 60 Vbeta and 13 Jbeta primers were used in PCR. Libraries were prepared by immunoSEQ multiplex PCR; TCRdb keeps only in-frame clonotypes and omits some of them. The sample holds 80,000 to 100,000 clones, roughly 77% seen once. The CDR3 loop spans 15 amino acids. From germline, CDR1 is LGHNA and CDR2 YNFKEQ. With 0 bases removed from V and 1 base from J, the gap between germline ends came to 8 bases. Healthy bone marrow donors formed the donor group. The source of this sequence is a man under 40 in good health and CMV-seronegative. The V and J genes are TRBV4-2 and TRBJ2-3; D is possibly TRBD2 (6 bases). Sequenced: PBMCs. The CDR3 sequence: CASSQDPGGTDTQYF. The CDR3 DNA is TGTGCCAGCAGCCAAGATCCGGGGGGCACAGATACGCAGTATTTT.